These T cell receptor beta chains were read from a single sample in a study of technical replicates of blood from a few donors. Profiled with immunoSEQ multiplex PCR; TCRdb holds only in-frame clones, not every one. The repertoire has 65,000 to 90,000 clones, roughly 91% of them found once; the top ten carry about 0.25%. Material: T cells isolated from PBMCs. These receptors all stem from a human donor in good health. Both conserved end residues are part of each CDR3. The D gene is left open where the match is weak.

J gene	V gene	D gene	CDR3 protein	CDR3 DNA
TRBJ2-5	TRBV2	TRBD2	CASSDTASGVREGETQYF	TGTGCCAGCAGTGATACGGCTAGCGGGGTGAGGGAAGGAGAGACCCAGTACTTC
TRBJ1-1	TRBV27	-	CASSLWRENTEAFF	TGTGCCAGCAGTTTATGGAGGGAGAACACTGAAGCTTTCTTT
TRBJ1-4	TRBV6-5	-	CASSYSGAEKLFF	TGTGCCAGCAGTTACTCCGGAGCTGAAAAACTGTTTTTT
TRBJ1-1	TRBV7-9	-	CASRRPGDTEAFF	TGTGCCAGCAGGCGTCCGGGGGACACTGAAGCTTTCTTT
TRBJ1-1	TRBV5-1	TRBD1	CASSLAPGTGGMNTEAFF	TGCGCCAGCAGCTTGGCCCCCGGGACAGGGGGTATGAACACTGAAGCTTTCTTT
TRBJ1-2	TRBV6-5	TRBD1	CASRDGRDRVYGYTF	TGTGCCAGCAGAGACGGAAGGGACAGGGTCTATGGCTACACCTTC
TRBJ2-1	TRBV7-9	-	CASSSSRGEQFF	TGTGCCAGCAGCTCAAGTCGAGGTGAGCAGTTCTTC
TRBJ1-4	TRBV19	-	CASSARRGTNEKLFF	TGTGCCAGTAGTGCCAGGAGGGGAACTAATGAAAAACTGTTTTTT
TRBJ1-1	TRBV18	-	CASSPQDSMNTEAFF	TGTGCCAGCTCACCACAGGACAGCATGAACACTGAAGCTTTCTTT
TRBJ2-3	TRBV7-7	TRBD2	CASSLGLSSGDTQYF	TGTGCTAGCAGCTTAGGCCTTTCTAGCGGGGATACGCAGTATTTT
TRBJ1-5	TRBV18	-	CASSPPGGSQPQHF	TGTGCCAGCTCACCACCGGGAGGCTCCCAGCCCCAGCATTTT
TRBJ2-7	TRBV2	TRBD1	CASSEGQPPSGQYF	TGTGCCAGCAGTGAGGGACAGCCCCCCTCCGGTCAGTACTTC
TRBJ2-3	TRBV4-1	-	CASSQEEGMRADTQYF	TGCGCCAGCAGCCAAGAAGAAGGGATGAGGGCAGATACGCAGTATTTT
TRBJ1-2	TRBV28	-	CASRGDLQGYTF	TGTGCCAGCAGGGGGGACTTACAAGGCTACACCTTC
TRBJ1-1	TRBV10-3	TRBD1	CAIRTGGGVDTEAFF	TGTGCCATCAGGACAGGGGGAGGAGTTGACACTGAAGCTTTCTTT
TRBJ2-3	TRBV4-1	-	CASSQEGGDTQYF	TGCGCCAGCAGCCAAGAAGGCGGAGATACGCAGTATTTT
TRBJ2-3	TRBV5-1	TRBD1	CASSLVGQGKTDTQYF	TGCGCCAGCAGCTTGGTAGGACAGGGGAAGACAGATACGCAGTATTTT
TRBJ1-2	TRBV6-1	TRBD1	CASSEWGQGNSYGYTF	TGTGCCAGCAGTGAATGGGGACAGGGCAACTCCTATGGCTACACCTTC
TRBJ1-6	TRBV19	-	CASSIRDSYNSPLHF	TGTGCCAGTAGTATCAGGGACTCCTATAATTCACCCCTCCACTTT
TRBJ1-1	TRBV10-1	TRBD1	CASSEGTGVGSNTEAFF	TGCGCCAGCAGTGAAGGAACAGGGGTTGGCTCGAACACTGAAGCTTTCTTT
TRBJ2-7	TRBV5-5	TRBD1	CASSTGQGIKYEQYF	TGTGCCAGCAGCACTGGACAGGGGATAAAATACGAGCAGTACTTC
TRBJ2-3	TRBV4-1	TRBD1	CASRLRDRETDTQYF	TGCGCCAGCAGGCTAAGGGACAGGGAAACAGATACGCAGTATTTT
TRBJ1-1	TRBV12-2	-	CASRPSSGTGAMNTEAFF	TGTGCAAGTCGCCCCTCTTCTGGGACAGGGGCAATGAACACTGAAGCTTTCTTT